The 30 T cell receptor beta chains given below trace back to one sample, sequenced in a study of blood T cell repertoires in COVID-19. This table comes from immunoSEQ multiplex PCR, and its TCRdb copy is limited to in-frame clones, with some not included. The sample holds some 240,000 clones, around 87% seen once. The specimen sequenced was peripheral blood. The receptor set was obtained from a man aged 55 to 70 who had recovered from COVID-19.

The chain employs TRBV18 and TRBJ1-6; D not resolved. Germline CDR1 reads KGHSH; CDR2 reads LQKENI. Trimming took 4 bases from V and 2 from J, leaving 9 bases between them. This CDR3 comprises 15 residues. CDR3 loop: CASSLGSPYNSPLHF. DNA for the CDR3: TGTGCCAGCTCACTGGGGAGCCCCTATAATTCACCCCTCCACTTT.

The chain uses TRBV24-1 and TRBJ2-7, with D perhaps TRBD1 (6 bases). Germline loops: CDR1 KGHDR, CDR2 SFDVKD. V lost 8 bases and J lost 1, with 11 bases in between. This CDR3 has 13 residues. This chain's CDR3 is CATTATGSYEQYF. The DNA for the CDR3 is TGTGCCACCACCGCCACAGGGTCCTACGAGCAGTACTTC.

This clone was detected only a few times. This chain uses TRBV12-3 or TRBV12-4 with TRBJ1-2; the match to TRBD1 covers 8 bases. There are 13 residues in the CDR3. The V segment lost 5 bases and the J segment 8 bases; nucleotides outside the gene matches: 7. Here the CDR3 reads CASSQNRGRGYTF. The DNA of the CDR3 is TGTGCCAGCAGTCAAAACAGGGGGAGAGGCTACACCTTC.

The chain combines TRBV7-9 with TRBJ1-4; 9 bases line up with TRBD1. The trim removed 5 bases at V and 7 bases at J, leaving 11 bases unmatched. Germline CDR1 reads SEHNR; CDR2 reads FQNEAQ (reference sequence). CDR3 length equals 16 residues. CDR3 nucleotides: TGTGCCAGCAGCGCGGGGACAGGGACCTTTGTTGAAAAACTGTTTTTT. Amino acid sequence: CASSAGTGTFVEKLFF.

The V call is TRBV21-1, the J call TRBJ2-2; the table gives TRBD1 as D, unverified against the DNA. TRBV21-1 represents a pseudogene. The CDR3 is made up of 15 amino acids. In DNA form, the CDR3 reads TGTGCCAGCAGCAATCGGGACAGGGGGACCGGGGAGCTGTTTTTT. As protein: CASSNRDRGTGELFF.

This clone was detected only once. The V call is TRBV6-1, the J call TRBJ1-4, with TRBD1 matching 8 bases. Trimming cost V 3 bases and J 3 bases; bases outside gene matches: 3. The CDR3 spans 15 residues. CDR1 and CDR2 from the germline V gene are MNHNS and SASEGT. CDR3 region: CASSDVGQANEKLFF. As DNA, the CDR3 is TGTGCCAGCAGTGACGTGGGACAGGCTAATGAAAAACTGTTTTTT.

The sample holds one count of this clone. V usage is TRBV19 and J usage is TRBJ1-2; weak D call: TRBD1 (6 bases). Germline CDR1 reads LNHDA; CDR2 reads SQIVND (reference sequence). This CDR3 is 14 amino acids long. V was clipped by 3 bases and J by 3 bases, with 11 bases between them. The DNA of the CDR3 is TGTGCCAGTAGTATGGTACAGGGAGACTATGGCTACACCTTC. It translates to CASSMVQGDYGYTF.

This sequence joins TRBV15 and TRBJ2-2, with TRBD1 as a possible D gene (5 bases). The V gene's germline CDR1 is LNHNV and CDR2 YYDKDF (reference sequence). Trimming pared 0 bases from V and 1 base from J, leaving 9 bases between. The CDR3 covers 16 residues. CDR3: CATSRDRGENTGELFF. The CDR3 DNA reads as TGTGCCACCAGCAGAGATAGGGGCGAGAACACCGGGGAGCTGTTTTTT.

V gene TRBV5-1 combines with J gene TRBJ2-7, with 7 nucleotides matching TRBD1. There are 15 residues in the CDR3. The germline V gene encodes CDR1 SGHRS and CDR2 YFSETQ. V lost 0 bases and J lost 0; bases outside the gene matches: 3. CDR3 in amino acids: CASSLVTGTSYEQYF. The CDR3 nucleotides are TGCGCCAGCAGCTTGGTGACAGGGACCTCCTACGAGCAGTACTTC.

V usage is TRBV6-5 and J usage is TRBJ1-2, with D possibly matching TRBD1 (6 bases). This CDR3 comprises 15 residues. Per the germline V gene, CDR1 is MNHEY and CDR2 is SVGAGI. The ends were cut back, 5 bases at V and 8 bases at J, with 21 bases in the middle. DNA for the CDR3: TGTGCCAGCAGTCGTACTCGGGACAACCCGTGGGGCTACACCTTC. Protein product: CASSRTRDNPWGYTF.

The rearrangement joins TRBV2 to TRBJ1-1, with TRBD1 identical over 7 bases. CDR3 length equals 14 residues. CDR1 SNHLY and CDR2 FYNNEI come from the germline V gene. V lost 6 bases, J lost 4 bases, and 8 bases stayed unmatched. The CDR3 spells CASRADRVSTEAFF. CDR3 in DNA: TGTGCCAGCAGGGCCGACAGGGTTAGCACTGAAGCTTTCTTT.

V and J are TRBV18 and TRBJ2-3; TRBD2 matches at 9 bases. Unmatched junction bases numbered 16, after V lost 0 bases and J lost 6 bases. Germline V gene lookup returns CDR1 KGHSH and CDR2 LQKENI. This CDR3 spans 19 amino acids. DNA for the CDR3: TGTGCCAGCTCACCACCGCGGGGAAGCGGGGGGCCGACCTCGGATACGCAGTATTTT. Its translation: CASSPPRGSGGPTSDTQYF.

The chain couples TRBV14 to TRBJ2-6, with 10 bases aligning to TRBD1. Germline lookup yields CDR1 SGHDN and CDR2 FVKESK. The CDR3 runs 18 residues. V gave up 4 bases and J gave up 0 bases; unmatched junction bases: 6. The CDR3 protein is CASSRRTGGSSGANVLTF. The CDR3 DNA follows: TGTGCCAGCAGCCGCCGGACAGGGGGTTCCTCTGGGGCCAACGTCCTGACTTTC.

The sample holds one count of this clone. The CDR3: CASSQVIGQGGYYGYTF. CDR3 nucleotide sequence: TGTGCCAGCAGCCAAGTAATCGGACAGGGAGGTTACTATGGCTACACCTTC. V and J are TRBV3-1 (or the pseudogene TRBV3-2) and TRBJ1-2; TRBD1 aligns across 8 bases. J lost 3 bases, V lost 1 base, and 10 bases had no gene match. In germline, CDR1 is LGHDT, CDR2 YNNKEL (reference sequence). The length of the CDR3 is 17 residues.

The table lists this clone with a few counts. J is TRBJ2-3 and V is TRBV4-2, with TRBD2 matching 8 bases. CDR1 and CDR2 (germline): LGHNA, YNFKEQ. The V and J ends lost 4 bases and 2 bases, in that order; junction bases with no gene match: 11. The CDR3 runs 17 residues. The CDR3 here is CASSLRRPGGNTDTQYF. Here the CDR3 DNA reads TGTGCCAGCAGCCTGCGACGGCCGGGGGGGAACACAGATACGCAGTATTTT.

V is TRBV5-1 and J is TRBJ1-1, with D possibly matching TRBD1 (6 bases). CDR1 is SGHRS, CDR2 YFSETQ, per germline. V was cut by 8 bases and J by 7 bases, with 12 bases left in between. The length of the CDR3 is 11 residues. The chain's CDR3 is CASTGHYEAFF. The CDR3 DNA reads as TGCGCCAGTACGGGACATTATGAAGCTTTCTTT. Complete variable domain (other parts from reference TRBV5-1 and TRBJ1-1): KAGVTQTPRYLIKTRGQQVTLSCSPISGHRSVSWYQQTPGQGLQFLFEYFSETQRNKGNFPGRFSGRQFSNSRSEMNVSTLELGDSALYLCASTGHYEAFFGQGTRLTVV.

This clone was counted a few times. This chain links TRBV5-5 with TRBJ2-7, with TRBD1 matching over 7 bases. The CDR3 sequence is 13 residues long. Losses at the gene ends were 4 bases for V and 3 bases for J; bases not matched to a gene: 4. Germline V gives CDR1 SGHKS, CDR2 YYEKEE (reference sequence). Here the CDR3 DNA reads TGTGCCAGCAGCCTCGACAGGGACTACGAGCAGTACGTC. It specifies CASSLDRDYEQYV.

In its sample, this clone was seen a few times. The gene calls are TRBV5-1 and TRBJ1-1, with 7 positions matching TRBD1. Germline lookup yields CDR1 SGHRS and CDR2 YFSETQ. V was pared by 4 bases and J by 4 bases, with 7 bases of the junction left unmatched. The CDR3 is 14 amino acids. CDR3 bases: TGCGCCAGCAGCAGCCGACAGGGACGCACTGAAGCTTTCTTT. This translates into CASSSRQGRTEAFF.

The V gene is TRBV4-2, the J gene TRBJ1-1, with D possibly matching TRBD1 (6 bases). Germline values: CDR1 LGHNA, CDR2 YNFKEQ. The CDR3 consists of 16 residues. V lost 2 bases, J lost 4 bases, and 17 bases lay in between. The CDR3: CASSQREGGTSTEAFF. DNA for the CDR3: TGTGCCAGCAGCCAAAGGGAGGGGGGGACGAGCACTGAAGCTTTCTTT.

The chain joins TRBV6-1 to TRBJ2-5; 10 bases are a match to TRBD2. Germline CDR1 is MNHNS and CDR2 is SASEGT. CDR3 length: 16 amino acids. The J segment lost 1 base and the V segment lost 4 bases, leaving 6 bases of the junction unmatched. For the CDR3, the DNA is TGTGCCAGCAGTGGGTCCCTAGCGGGGGCCCAAGAGACCCAGTACTTC. It encodes CASSGSLAGAQETQYF.

In its sample, this clone was seen once. The chain carries TRBV7-8 and TRBJ2-7, with a weak D call TRBD2 (5 bases). The V end lost 5 bases, the J end lost 3 bases, and 17 bases lay between the germline ends. Germline V gene sequence: CDR1 SGHVS, CDR2 FQNEAQ. The CDR3 sequence is 15 residues long. The CDR3 region has the DNA TGTGCCAGCAGCCCGCCCGTCGGAGGCGGCTACGAGCAGTACGTC. It encodes CASSPPVGGGYEQYV.

The V gene is TRBV7-2, the J gene TRBJ1-2, with TRBD1 as a possible D gene (5 bases). Germline CDR1 is SGHTA and CDR2 is FQGNSA. CDR3 length: 14 amino acids. Trimming removed 1 base from V and 3 bases from J, with 9 bases in between. CDR3 loop: CASSLGRAYYGYTF. CDR3 DNA sequence: TGTGCCAGCAGCTTAGGCAGGGCATACTATGGCTACACCTTC.

This CDR3 reads CASTEREVVRGAFF. The DNA of the CDR3 is TGTGCCAGCACTGAGAGGGAGGTAGTCCGTGGAGCTTTCTTT. V usage is TRBV6-6 and J usage is TRBJ1-1; no reliable D call. Germline CDR1 is MNHNY and CDR2 is SVGAGI (reference sequence). V lost 7 bases to trimming and J lost 10 bases, with 22 bases between them. This CDR3 has 14 residues.

The J gene is TRBJ2-7, the V gene TRBV7-9; no clear D gene. The CDR3 is 13 residues long. Germline assignment: CDR1 SEHNR and CDR2 FQNEAQ (reference sequence). V lost 5 bases to trimming and J lost 3 bases, with 11 bases between them. CDR3 region: CASSLWSHYEQYF. DNA for the CDR3: TGTGCCAGCAGCCTCTGGAGCCACTACGAGCAGTACTTC. The full variable domain, its missing parts supplied by reference TRBV7-9 and TRBJ2-7, is DTGVSQNPRHKITKRGQNVTFRCDPISEHNRLYWYRQTLGQGPEFLTYFQNEAQLEKSRLLSDRFSAERPKGSFSTLEIQRTEQGDSAMYLCASSLWSHYEQYFGPGTRLTVT.

The chain uses TRBV5-1 and TRBJ2-2; 7 bases match TRBD2. Germline V gene data show CDR1 as SGHRS and CDR2 as YFSETQ. V lost 3 bases and J lost 2; bases outside the gene matches: 7. The CDR3 is 16 amino acids. The DNA of the CDR3 is TGCGCCAGCAGCTATTTGGCGGGGGTAAACACCGGGGAGCTGTTTTTT. This sequence encodes CASSYLAGVNTGELFF.

This clone appeared a few times. The chain carries TRBV9 and TRBJ2-3, with TRBD2 matching over 9 bases. Germline V gives CDR1 SGDLS, CDR2 YYNGEE. J gave up 0 bases and V 0 bases, and 2 bases lay outside the gene matches. This CDR3 comprises 16 residues. This CDR3 reads CASSVEAGGSTDTQYF. The CDR3 DNA follows: TGTGCCAGCAGCGTAGAGGCGGGGGGGAGCACAGATACGCAGTATTTT. Supplemented by reference TRBV9 and TRBJ2-3, the full variable domain reads DSGVTQTPKHLITATGQRVTLRCSPRSGDLSVYWYQQSLDQGLQFLIQYYNGEERAKGNILERFSAQQFPDLHSELNLSSLELGDSALYFCASSVEAGGSTDTQYFGPGTRLTVL.

The chain joins TRBV5-5 to TRBJ2-3; tentatively, D is TRBD2 (6 bases). Germline lookup yields CDR1 SGHKS and CDR2 YYEKEE (reference sequence). Trimming pared 0 bases from V and 4 bases from J, leaving 18 bases between. The CDR3 is 17 amino acids. The CDR3 DNA follows: TGTGCCAGCAGCTTGGGAAATAGGTGGGGGGATGCAGATACGCAGTATTTT. This translates into CASSLGNRWGDADTQYF.

The chain couples TRBV5-1 to TRBJ1-2; TRBD1 matches at 11 bases. Germline assignment: CDR1 SGHRS and CDR2 YFSETQ. The CDR3 has 16 amino acids. V shed 1 base, J shed 2 bases, and the junction held 4 bases outside the gene matches. CDR3 amino acids: CASSLTGTGGNYGYTF. As DNA, the CDR3 is TGCGCCAGCAGCTTGACCGGGACAGGGGGAAACTATGGCTACACCTTC.

This chain joins TRBV5-1 and TRBJ1-2; TRBD1 aligns across 9 bases. Germline V lookup: CDR1 SGHRS, CDR2 YFSETQ. V dropped 4 bases and J dropped 8; count of bases not matched to a gene: 9. CDR3 length: 14 amino acids. The CDR3 sequence: CASSLAQGAGGYTF. For the CDR3, the DNA is TGCGCCAGCAGCCTAGCACAGGGGGCAGGGGGCTACACCTTC.

The chain combines TRBV11-3 with TRBJ2-1; 9 bases map to TRBD2. CDR3 size: 15 residues. Germline loops: CDR1 SGHNT, CDR2 YENEEA. Germline trimming cut 5 bases from V and 2 bases from J; bases unmatched to any gene: 4. Here the CDR3 reads CASSPIAGAYNEQFF. In DNA form, the CDR3 reads TGTGCCAGCAGCCCCATAGCGGGGGCCTACAATGAGCAGTTCTTC.